This entry features one T cell receptor beta chain sequence. Its antigen remains undetermined. No much larger clone is present one base from it, and per-base qualities are unavailable. Systemically healthy Caucasian individuals from Russia, around 38 in total and aged about 6 to 90 years, were included as donors. Each donor gave 9.5 to 10 milliliters of peripheral blood, drawn into EDTA-treated Vacutainer tubes. Ficoll-Paque density-gradient centrifugation was used to isolate PBMCs, with at least 6.5 million obtained per sample. Total RNA, at least 6 micrograms per sample, was extracted from PBMCs with Trizol reagent. Naive CD45RAhigh/CD27high T cell percentages were measured by flow cytometry on a PBMC aliquot from every donor. The library was generated by 5' RACE. The sequencing machine was an Illumina HiSeq 2500. A second PCR of roughly 7 to 11 cycles was performed with a sample-barcoded 5' primer and a J-beta primer mix. A unique molecular identifier was introduced onto each TCR beta cDNA molecule by a template-switch 5' adaptor carrying 12 random nucleotides. At least 2.5 million CDR3-containing paired-end reads were obtained from each sample. The Mint cDNA synthesis kit, primed by a TRBC-specific oligonucleotide, was used to synthesize first-strand cDNA from all RNA. Following uracil-DNA glycosylase treatment, a first 18-cycle PCR with universal primers M1SS and BC2_uni_R was performed on all cDNA. Regarding the original processing steps: Normalization of each sample was performed by random selection of 1 million high-quality reads, each carrying a distinct molecular identifier. Instead of being binned into consensus sequences, reads that shared molecular identifiers were thrown out. MiTCR, set to a Q25 quality threshold and the strictest error-elimination algorithm, was used for CDR3 identification, clonotype clustering and error correction. A nonparametric unseen species model using Euler transformation provided a lower-bound estimate of total TCR beta diversity. TCRdb handled the public reads itself, with Q25 trimming in fastp and clone calling in MiXCR, and kept productive beta chains. Under each unique CDR3 protein, matching rows form one entry showing the most common genes and DNA. TCRdb, rather than the study authors, made the V and J calls. The sample yields roughly 700,000 distinct CDR3 sequences; 49% were counted once. The top ten clonotypes cover 25% to 35% of the sample.

The data were obtained in a study of blood T cells in healthy people across ages (dated by TCRdb to the mid-2010s). Background for the entire study: In model experiments, template switching captured roughly one uniquely barcoded TCR beta cDNA molecule for every two T cells. Two additional independent replicas of 1 million unique cDNA reads from the same blood draw were analyzed for two donors (one aged 18 to 29 and one aged 80 or older). Using deep sequencing normalized with unique cDNA molecular identifiers, the study measured how TCR beta repertoire diversity changes with age. The donors were split into four age groups: young (average around 15 years), middle-aged (39), aged (approximately 59) and long-lived (approximately 80). Donors of different ages were randomly distributed across sequencing lanes to avoid experimental bias.

The paper as a whole reports these results and caveats: Because the CMV infection status of the donors was unknown, age-related changes in expanded clonotypes may potentially have been confounded. As age increased, observed TCR beta diversity per million T cells dropped in a roughly linear way, and a significant reduction was already evident by age 40. Since profiling was done on bulk unsorted PBMCs, naive and antigen-experienced compartments could not be conclusively compared. Observed TCR beta diversity correlated strongly with the percentage of naive T cells measured by flow cytometry. Estimates of total diversity based on one million sequenced T cells were considered lower bounds and underestimates. Compared with the aged group, the long-lived group had more naive CD4+ T cells, fewer expanded clones and increased TCR diversity, a pattern suggesting age selection.

The CDR3 runs 14 residues from the cysteine to the phenylalanine. Just the 42-base CDR3 DNA is kept, in frame starting at base 1. The germline V gene yields MNHEY for CDR1 and SVGEGT for CDR2. Trimmed from V: 5 bases; trimmed from J: 4 bases; junction bases lacking a gene match: 7. Sequenced: blood. This clonotype was sampled from a woman aged 55-70 years in good health. The chain couples TRBV6-2 or TRBV6-3 to TRBJ2-7; 8 bases in the middle match TRBD1. The bases read TGTGCCAGCAGTAAGGGACAGGACCTTTACGAGCAGTACTTC. This encodes CASSKGQDLYEQYF.